This T cell receptor beta chain was sequenced for a study of cytomegalovirus exposure and HLA in healthy donors. Separate from the approximately 730-subject first cohort, the roughly 110-subject validation cohort was the one that the donors belonged to. V lost 4 bases to trimming and J lost 7 bases, with 11 bases between them. The CDR3 has 13 residues. Germline loops: CDR1 SGHVS, CDR2 FNYEAQ. The assay was immunoSEQ multiplex PCR, and TCRdb's table has in-frame clones only and misses some. This sample has fewer than 250,000 clones, with around nine tenths found just once. Sequenced: PBMCs. The gene calls are TRBV7-6 and TRBJ1-5, with a tentative D call TRBD1 (6 bases). The sequence derives from a man aged 18-30 years in good health and CMV-seronegative. The CDR3 DNA reads as TGTGCCAGCAGCTCCCGACAGGACCAGCCCCAGCATTTT. This sequence encodes CASSSRQDQPQHF.